This T cell receptor (beta chain) was documented in a study of blood T cell repertoires in COVID-19. Study information: Collection of acute and convalescent COVID-19 samples took place in the United States, Italy and Spain. Sample material is recorded as cDNA or gDNA derived from T cells, B-cell-depleted T cells, or PBMCs.

The V gene's germline CDR1 is SGHRS and CDR2 YFSETQ. The CDR3 has 15 residues. Trimming pared 0 bases from V and 3 bases from J, leaving 10 bases between. Per the original methods: Estimation of nucleated cell counts was performed using reference gene primer amplification. Produced via immunoSEQ multiplex PCR; TCRdb's table is partial and in-frame only. V and J calls and clone size follow that table, whereas D and trimming were derived from the DNA. Of some 120,000 clones listed, 88% were seen once; the top ten hold about 1.5%. The sample comprised peripheral blood. V and J are TRBV5-1 and TRBJ1-5, with a possible D match to TRBD1 (5 bases). This clonotype was obtained from a human donor in a cohort sampled during active COVID-19. The CDR3 loop is CASSLGGGFNQPQHF. DNA for the CDR3: TGCGCCAGCAGCTTGGGGGGGGGATTCAATCAGCCCCAGCATTTT. The full variable domain, in which reference TRBV5-1 and TRBJ1-5 provide the parts outside the CDR3, is KAGVTQTPRYLIKTRGQQVTLSCSPISGHRSVSWYQQTPGQGLQFLFEYFSETQRNKGNFPGRFSGRQFSNSRSEMNVSTLELGDSALYLCASSLGGGFNQPQHFGDGTRLSIL.